This T cell receptor (beta chain) was documented in a study of control samples from healthy donors and cancer patients. Per germline, CDR1 MNHEY and CDR2 SVGAGI. This CDR3 is built from 15 residues. Trimming cost V 4 bases and J 2 bases; bases outside gene matches: 5. Profiled with immunoSEQ multiplex PCR; TCRdb holds only in-frame clones, not every one. The sample shows under 200,000 clones, 96% of them seen only once. The genes are TRBV6-5 and TRBJ2-1; 7 nucleotides agree with TRBD2. This TCR derives from a woman in her thirties in good health. Material: blood. The CDR3 DNA follows: TGTGCCAGCAGTTCTTCTAGCGGACCCTACAATGAGCAGTTCTTC. It translates to CASSSSSGPYNEQFF.